This record looks at one TCR beta chain sequence and its context. The CDR3 has 15 amino acids. Germline loops: CDR1 MNHEY, CDR2 SMNVEV (reference sequence). V was clipped by 3 bases and J by 8 bases, with 19 bases between them. The data were obtained in a study of T cell clonotyping in hematopoietic cell transplantation. The repertoire was sequenced with immunoSEQ multiplex PCR; TCRdb's copy has only in-frame clones and lacks some. The top ten clones hold about 5% of a sample with about 4,800 clones, roughly 91% of them seen once. Sequencing was carried out using peripheral blood mononuclear cells. The V gene is TRBV27, the J gene TRBJ1-2, with a weak D call TRBD1 (5 bases). This TCR derives from a man in his forties in good health. Some clones in this sample may be carry-over from other donors' samples. CDR3 bases: TGTGCCAGCAGTTTCTCCCCGGGAAGCGGGGGGGGCTACACCTTC. This sequence encodes CASSFSPGSGGGYTF.